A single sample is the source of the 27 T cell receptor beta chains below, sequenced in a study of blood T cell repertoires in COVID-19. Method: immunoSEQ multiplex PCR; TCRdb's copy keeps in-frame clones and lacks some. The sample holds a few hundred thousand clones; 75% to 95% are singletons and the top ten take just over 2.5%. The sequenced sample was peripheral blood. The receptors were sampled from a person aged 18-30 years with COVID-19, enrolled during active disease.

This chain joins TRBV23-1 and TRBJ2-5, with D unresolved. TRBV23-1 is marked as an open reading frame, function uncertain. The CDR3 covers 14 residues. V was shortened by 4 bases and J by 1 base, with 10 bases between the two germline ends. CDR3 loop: CASSRGGFQETQYF. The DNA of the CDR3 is TGCGCCAGCAGTCGTGGTGGCTTCCAAGAGACCCAGTACTTC.

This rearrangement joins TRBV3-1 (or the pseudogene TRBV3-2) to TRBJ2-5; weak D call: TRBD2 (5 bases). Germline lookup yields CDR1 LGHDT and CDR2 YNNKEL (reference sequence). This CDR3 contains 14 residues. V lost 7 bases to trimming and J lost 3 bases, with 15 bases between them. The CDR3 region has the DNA TGTGCCAGCACCGTGGGCCTCGGGGAAGAGACCCAGTACTTC. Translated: CASTVGLGEETQYF.

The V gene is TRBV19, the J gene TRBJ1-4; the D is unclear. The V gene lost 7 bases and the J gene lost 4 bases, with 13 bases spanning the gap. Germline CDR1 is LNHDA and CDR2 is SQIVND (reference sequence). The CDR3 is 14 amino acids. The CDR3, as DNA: TGTGCCAGTACCCCTCTCGGGGATAATGAAAAACTGTTTTTT. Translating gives CASTPLGDNEKLFF.

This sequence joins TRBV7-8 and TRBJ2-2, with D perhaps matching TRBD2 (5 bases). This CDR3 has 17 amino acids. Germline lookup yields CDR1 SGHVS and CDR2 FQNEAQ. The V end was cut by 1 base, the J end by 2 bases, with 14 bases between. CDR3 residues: CASSLDIERTNTGELFF. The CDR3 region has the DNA TGTGCCAGCAGCTTAGACATTGAGCGGACTAACACCGGGGAGCTGTTTTTT. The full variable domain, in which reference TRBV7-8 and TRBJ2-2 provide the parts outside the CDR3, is GAGVSQSPRYKVAKRGQDVALRCDPISGHVSLFWYQQALGQGPEFLTYFQNEAQLDKSGLPSDRFFAERPEGSVSTLKIQRTQQEDSAVYLCASSLDIERTNTGELFFGEGSRLTVL.

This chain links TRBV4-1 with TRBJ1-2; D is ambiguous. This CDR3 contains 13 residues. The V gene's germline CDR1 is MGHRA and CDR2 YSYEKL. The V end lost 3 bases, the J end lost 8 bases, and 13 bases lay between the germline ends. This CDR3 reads CASSHRGALGYTF. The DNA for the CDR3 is TGCGCCAGCAGCCACCGCGGAGCTCTGGGCTACACCTTC.

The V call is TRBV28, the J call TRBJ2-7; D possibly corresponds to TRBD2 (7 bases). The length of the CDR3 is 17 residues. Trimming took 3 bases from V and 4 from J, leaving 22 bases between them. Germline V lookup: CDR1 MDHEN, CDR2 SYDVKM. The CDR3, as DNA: TGTGCCAGCAGTTTCGAAATTCGGGGGGCACCTTCGTACGAGCAGTACTTC. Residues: CASSFEIRGAPSYEQYF.

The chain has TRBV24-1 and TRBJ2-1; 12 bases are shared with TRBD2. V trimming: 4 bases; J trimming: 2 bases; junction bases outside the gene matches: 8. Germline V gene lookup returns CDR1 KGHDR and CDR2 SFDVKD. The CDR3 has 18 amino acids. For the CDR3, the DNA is TGTGCCACCAGTGACCCCACCCCTAGCGGGAGGGCCTACAATGAGCAGTTCTTC. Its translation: CATSDPTPSGRAYNEQFF.

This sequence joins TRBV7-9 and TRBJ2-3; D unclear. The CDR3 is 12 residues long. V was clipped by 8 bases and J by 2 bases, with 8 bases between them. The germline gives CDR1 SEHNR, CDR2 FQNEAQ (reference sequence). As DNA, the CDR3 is TGTGCCAGCGTCCTGTACACAGATACGCAGTATTTT. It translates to CASVLYTDTQYF.

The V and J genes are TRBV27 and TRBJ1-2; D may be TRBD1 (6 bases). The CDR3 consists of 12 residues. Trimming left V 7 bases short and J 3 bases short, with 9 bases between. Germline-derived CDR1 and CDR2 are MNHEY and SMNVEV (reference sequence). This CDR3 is CASKGTYYGYTF. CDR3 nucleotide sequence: TGTGCCAGCAAAGGGACATACTATGGCTACACCTTC.

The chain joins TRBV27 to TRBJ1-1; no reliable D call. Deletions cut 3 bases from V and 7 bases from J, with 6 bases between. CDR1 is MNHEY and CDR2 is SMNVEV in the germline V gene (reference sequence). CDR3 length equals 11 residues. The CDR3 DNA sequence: TGTGCCAGCAGTTTCGGGAGTGAAGCTTTCTTT. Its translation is CASSFGSEAFF.

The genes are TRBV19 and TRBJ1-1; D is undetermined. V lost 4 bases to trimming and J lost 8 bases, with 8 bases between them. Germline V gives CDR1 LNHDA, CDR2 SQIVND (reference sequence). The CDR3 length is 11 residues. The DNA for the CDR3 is TGTGCCAGTAGTAGGCTTTCGGAAGCTTTCTTT. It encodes CASSRLSEAFF. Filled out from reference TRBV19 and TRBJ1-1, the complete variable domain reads DGGITQSPKYLFRKEGQNVTLSCEQNLNHDAMYWYRQDPGQGLRLIYYSQIVNDFQKGDIAEGYSVSREKKESFPLTVTSAQKNPTAFYLCASSRLSEAFFGQGTRLTVV.

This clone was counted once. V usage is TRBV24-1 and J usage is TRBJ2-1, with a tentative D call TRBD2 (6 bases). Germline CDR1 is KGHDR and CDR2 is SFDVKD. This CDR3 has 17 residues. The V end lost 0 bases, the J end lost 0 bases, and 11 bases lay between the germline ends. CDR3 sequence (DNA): TGTGCCACCAGTGATTTGCACCGGGGGAGCTCCTACAATGAGCAGTTCTTC. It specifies CATSDLHRGSSYNEQFF.

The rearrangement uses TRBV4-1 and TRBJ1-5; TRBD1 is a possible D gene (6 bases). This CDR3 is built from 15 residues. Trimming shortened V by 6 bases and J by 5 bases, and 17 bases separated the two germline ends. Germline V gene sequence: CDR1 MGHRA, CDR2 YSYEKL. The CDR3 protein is CASSPGGAGHQPQHF. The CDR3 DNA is TGCGCCAGCAGTCCTGGGGGGGCAGGCCATCAGCCCCAGCATTTT.

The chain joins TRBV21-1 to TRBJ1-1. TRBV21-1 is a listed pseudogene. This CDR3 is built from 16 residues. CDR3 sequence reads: CASSKGGGRMNTEAFF. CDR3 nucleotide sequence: TGTGCCAGCAGCAAAGGGGGGGGTAGGATGAACACTGAAGCTTTCTTT.

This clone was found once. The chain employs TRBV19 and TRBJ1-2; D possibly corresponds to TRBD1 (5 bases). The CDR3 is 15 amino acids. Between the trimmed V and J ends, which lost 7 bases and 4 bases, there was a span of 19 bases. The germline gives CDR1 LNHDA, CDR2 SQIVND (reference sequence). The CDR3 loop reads CASIRKLGDSYGYTF. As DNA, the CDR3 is TGTGCCAGTATTCGAAAACTGGGGGACTCCTATGGCTACACCTTC.

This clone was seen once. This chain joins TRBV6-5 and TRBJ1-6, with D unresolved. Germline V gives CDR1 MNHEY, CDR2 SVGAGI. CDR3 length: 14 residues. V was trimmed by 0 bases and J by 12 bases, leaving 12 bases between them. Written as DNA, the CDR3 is TGTGCCAGCAGTTACTCGAATGAAGGAGGACCCCTCCACTTT. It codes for CASSYSNEGGPLHF.

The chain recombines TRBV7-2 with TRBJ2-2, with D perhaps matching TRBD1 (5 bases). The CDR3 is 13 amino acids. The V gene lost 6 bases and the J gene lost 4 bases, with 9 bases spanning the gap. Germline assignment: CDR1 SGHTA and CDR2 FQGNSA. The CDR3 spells CASSRQITGELFF. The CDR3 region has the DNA TGTGCCAGCAGTCGACAGATCACCGGGGAGCTGTTTTTT.

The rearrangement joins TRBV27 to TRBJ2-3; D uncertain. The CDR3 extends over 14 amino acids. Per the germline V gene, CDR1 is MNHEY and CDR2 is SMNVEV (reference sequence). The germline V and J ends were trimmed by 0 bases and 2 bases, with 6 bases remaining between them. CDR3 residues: CASSLSGFTDTQYF. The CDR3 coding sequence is TGTGCCAGCAGTTTATCTGGCTTCACAGATACGCAGTATTTT.

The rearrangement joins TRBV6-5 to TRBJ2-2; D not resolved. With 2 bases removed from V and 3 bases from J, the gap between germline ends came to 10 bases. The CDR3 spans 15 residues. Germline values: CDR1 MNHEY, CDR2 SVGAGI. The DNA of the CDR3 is TGTGCCAGCAGTTACGTGGGCTCCTACACCGGGGAGCTGTTTTTT. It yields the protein CASSYVGSYTGELFF.

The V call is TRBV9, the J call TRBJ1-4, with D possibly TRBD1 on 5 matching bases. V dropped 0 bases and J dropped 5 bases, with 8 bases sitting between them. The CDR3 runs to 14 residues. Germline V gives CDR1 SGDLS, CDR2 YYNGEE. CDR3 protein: CASSVEAGNEKLFF. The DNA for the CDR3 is TGTGCCAGCAGCGTAGAGGCAGGGAATGAAAAACTGTTTTTT.

The CDR3 region is CASSLFRDSGNTIYF. The DNA of the CDR3 is TGTGCCAGCTCGCTATTCCGAGACTCTGGAAACACCATATATTTT. V and J are TRBV18 and TRBJ1-3; D is ambiguous. The CDR3 is 15 residues long. V lost 6 bases and J 0 bases, leaving 12 bases between the germline ends. Germline lookup yields CDR1 KGHSH and CDR2 LQKENI.

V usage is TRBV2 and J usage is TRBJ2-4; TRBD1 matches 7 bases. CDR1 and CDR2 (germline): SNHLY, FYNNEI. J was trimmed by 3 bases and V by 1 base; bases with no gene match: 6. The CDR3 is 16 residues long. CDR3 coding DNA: TGTGCCAGCAGTGAAGGGTCGGGACAGTACAAAAACATTCAGTACTTC. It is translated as CASSEGSGQYKNIQYF. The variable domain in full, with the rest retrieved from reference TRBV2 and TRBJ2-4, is EPEVTQTPSHQVTQMGQEVILRCVPISNHLYFYWYRQILGQKVEFLVSFYNNEISEKSEIFDDQFSVERPDGSNFTLKIRSTKLEDSAMYFCASSEGSGQYKNIQYFGAGTRLSVL.

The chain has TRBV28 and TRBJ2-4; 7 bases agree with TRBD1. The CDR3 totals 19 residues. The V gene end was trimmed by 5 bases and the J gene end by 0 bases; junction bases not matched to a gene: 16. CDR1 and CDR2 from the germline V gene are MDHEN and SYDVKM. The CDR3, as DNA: TGTGCCAGCAGTCCCTGGGACAGCCGCCCAAGGAAAGCCAAAAACATTCAGTACTTC. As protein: CASSPWDSRPRKAKNIQYF.

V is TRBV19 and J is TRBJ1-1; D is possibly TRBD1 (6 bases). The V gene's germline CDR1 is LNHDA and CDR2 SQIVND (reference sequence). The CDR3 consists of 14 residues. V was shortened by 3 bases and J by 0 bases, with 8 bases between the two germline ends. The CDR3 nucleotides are TGTGCCAGTAGTATGACAGGCCTGAACACTGAAGCTTTCTTT. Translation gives CASSMTGLNTEAFF.

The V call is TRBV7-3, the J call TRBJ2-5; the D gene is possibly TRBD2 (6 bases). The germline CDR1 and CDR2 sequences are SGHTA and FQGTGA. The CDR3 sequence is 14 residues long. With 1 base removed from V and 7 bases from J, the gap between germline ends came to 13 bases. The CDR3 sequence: CASSLNPGVGTQYF. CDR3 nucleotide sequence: TGTGCCAGCAGCTTAAATCCGGGAGTCGGGACCCAGTACTTC.

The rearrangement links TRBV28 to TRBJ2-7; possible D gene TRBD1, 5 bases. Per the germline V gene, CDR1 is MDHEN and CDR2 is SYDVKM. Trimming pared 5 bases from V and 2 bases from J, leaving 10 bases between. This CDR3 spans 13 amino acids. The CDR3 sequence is CASSLPTAYEQYF. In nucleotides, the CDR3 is TGTGCCAGCAGTCTACCGACAGCCTACGAGCAGTACTTC. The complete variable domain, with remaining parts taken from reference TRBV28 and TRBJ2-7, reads DVKVTQSSRYLVKRTGEKVFLECVQDMDHENMFWYRQDPGLGLRLIYFSYDVKMKEKGDIPEGYSVSREKKERFSLILESASTNQTSMYLCASSLPTAYEQYFGPGTRLTVT.

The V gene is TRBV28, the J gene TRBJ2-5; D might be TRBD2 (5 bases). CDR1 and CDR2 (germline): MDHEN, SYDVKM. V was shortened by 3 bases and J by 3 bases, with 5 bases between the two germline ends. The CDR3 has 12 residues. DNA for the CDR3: TGTGCCAGCAGTTTGGGAGAAGAGACCCAGTACTTC. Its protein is CASSLGEETQYF.